A selection of T cell receptor beta chains follows, all from one sample in a study of cytomegalovirus exposure and HLA in healthy donors. TCRdb keeps only in-frame clones here, not all; method: immunoSEQ multiplex PCR. This sample has approximately 160,000 clones, with about four fifths found just once. Sequencing was carried out using PBMCs. The receptor set was obtained from a woman younger than 30 in good health and CMV-seronegative. CDR3s include the opening cysteine and the closing phenylalanine or tryptophan. D genes are given only for firm matches. The size field is filled for only some rows; it gives once, few, many or a size class.

CDR3nt,CDR3aa,j_gene,v_gene,d_gene,abundance
TGTGCCAGCAGCTTGGGACTTCACTCCTACGAGCAGTACTTC,CASSLGLHSYEQYF,TRBJ2-7,TRBV6-1,.,.
TGTGCCAGCAGCCAGGGGACTAGCGGGTGGAGCGAGCAGTACTTC,CASSQGTSGWSEQYF,TRBJ2-7,TRBV11-3,TRBD2,.
TGCAGTGCTAGAGGACTAACGGAGCAGTACTTC,CSARGLTEQYF,TRBJ2-5,TRBV20-1,.,.
TGTGCCAGCAGCCTCCTAGAAGGAACTACCTACGAGCAGTACTTC,CASSLLEGTTYEQYF,TRBJ2-7,TRBV7-9,.,.
TGCGCCAGCAGCTTGGCCTCATCCGAACTCACAGATACGCAGTATTTT,CASSLASSELTDTQYF,TRBJ2-3,TRBV5-1,.,.
TGTGCCAGCAGCCAACCAGGCGGGTACTACGAGCAGTACTTC,CASSQPGGYYEQYF,TRBJ2-7,TRBV7-9,.,.
TGTGCCAGCAGTTCGACCGGACTTATCCAAGAGACCCAGTACTTC,CASSSTGLIQETQYF,TRBJ2-5,TRBV28,.,.
TGCAGCGTTGAGACAGGGGCTAACTATGGCTACACCTTC,CSVETGANYGYTF,TRBJ1-2,TRBV29-1,TRBD1,.
TGTGCCAGCCTCCCCCCGACAGGGAAATACGAGCAGTACTTC,CASLPPTGKYEQYF,TRBJ2-7,TRBV28,TRBD1,.
TGTGCCAGCAGCCCCCGGGACAGGGGTTACGAGCAGTACTTC,CASSPRDRGYEQYF,TRBJ2-7,TRBV7-8,TRBD1,.
TGTGCCAGCAGCCCCGACACGAGACAGGGGAACACCCAGTACTTC,CASSPDTRQGNTQYF,TRBJ2-5,TRBV7-6,TRBD1,few
TGTGCCACCAGCAGAGATGAGGGACACGAAGCTTTCTTT,CATSRDEGHEAFF,TRBJ1-1,TRBV15,.,.
TGTGCCAGCAGCCAAGAAGGGTGGGGCGGGAGAGAGGGGGGTGGGCCAGATACGCAGTATTTT,CASSQEGWGGREGGGPDTQYF,TRBJ2-3,TRBV4-2,.,.
TGTGCCAGCAGGCGAGACCCAACGGGAGGCGGGGATACGCAGTATTTT,CASRRDPTGGGDTQYF,TRBJ2-3,TRBV7-8,TRBD2,.
TGTGCCAGTATAATAGCGGCGAACACCGGGGAGCTGTTTTTT,CASIIAANTGELFF,TRBJ2-2,TRBV6-1,.,.
TGCGCCAGCAGTGTAAGAGCAGGGGGAGCTGAAGCTTTCTTT,CASSVRAGGAEAFF,TRBJ1-1,TRBV10-2,TRBD1,.
TGTGCCAGCAGTCCACGGTGGAGAACTAGCTCCTACAATGAGCAGTTCTTC,CASSPRWRTSSYNEQFF,TRBJ2-1,TRBV6-4,.,.
TGTGCCAGCAGCTTAATATTCGGGGTCAACACCGGGGAGCTGTTTTTT,CASSLIFGVNTGELFF,TRBJ2-2,TRBV7-2,.,few
TGTGCCAGCAGCCACGACAGTAATAAAGAGACCCAGTACTTC,CASSHDSNKETQYF,TRBJ2-5,TRBV4-2,.,.
TGTGCCAGCAGCTCAAGAATGACAGGGATTATGAACACTGAAGCTTTCTTT,CASSSRMTGIMNTEAFF,TRBJ1-1,TRBV7-9,TRBD1,.
TGTGCCAGCAGACACAGGACCCCGTACAATGAGCAGTTCTTC,CASRHRTPYNEQFF,TRBJ2-1,TRBV7-9,.,.
TGTGCCAGCAGCTTAGCGACTGTACAATCCAACTATGGCTACACCTTC,CASSLATVQSNYGYTF,TRBJ1-2,TRBV7-8,.,.
TGTGCCATCAGTGAAGGGGACAGAAAAAACGAGCAGTACTTC,CAISEGDRKNEQYF,TRBJ2-7,TRBV10-3,TRBD1,few
TGCGCCAGCAGCCGAGGTAGGACAGATGAAGCTTTCTTT,CASSRGRTDEAFF,TRBJ1-1,TRBV4-3,.,.
TGTGCCAGCAGTACGCTAGCGGGAGGGCCTATTGATACGCAGTATTTT,CASSTLAGGPIDTQYF,TRBJ2-3,TRBV27,TRBD2,.
TGTGCCAGCAGTACCCGACTGATTCCCTACGAGCAGTACTTC,CASSTRLIPYEQYF,TRBJ2-7,TRBV7-2,.,once
TGTGCCAGCAGTGAGGGACAGGGCTCGGTCACTGAAGCTTTCTTT,CASSEGQGSVTEAFF,TRBJ1-1,TRBV2,TRBD1,.
TGTGCCAGCAGTGAAAGAGCTCGACTAGCGGGAAGCCCCCTCTCTGGGGCCAACGTCCTGACTTTC,CASSERARLAGSPLSGANVLTF,TRBJ2-6,TRBV2,TRBD2,once
TGTGCCAGCAGCCCGCGGGGGGGGCTTGGGGAAAACATTCAGTACTTC,CASSPRGGLGENIQYF,TRBJ2-4,TRBV7-6,TRBD2,.
TGTGCCAGCAGTCGGACTAGCGGGAGTCGGAATGAGCAGTTCTTC,CASSRTSGSRNEQFF,TRBJ2-1,TRBV14,TRBD2,.
TGTGCCAGCAGCCCATTTTCCTACGAGCAGTACTTC,CASSPFSYEQYF,TRBJ2-7,TRBV6-1,.,.
TGCACCAGCAGCCAAGTGATCAGGGGGCGAGAGACCCAGTACTTC,CTSSQVIRGRETQYF,TRBJ2-5,TRBV1,.,few
TGTGCCAGCAGCTTAGAGGAGGGAAATGAAGCTTTCTTT,CASSLEEGNEAFF,TRBJ1-1,TRBV7-9,.,few
TGCGCCAGCAGTCCCTCCCAGACAGGGGGCCGAGAAAAACTGTTTTTT,CASSPSQTGGREKLFF,TRBJ1-4,TRBV10-2,TRBD1,.
TGTGCCAGCAGCCTAGCTAGCGGGGAATACGAGCAGTACTTC,CASSLASGEYEQYF,TRBJ2-7,TRBV5-4,TRBD2,.
TGTGCCAGCAGGGGTAGCGGAAGCACAGATACGCAGTATTTT,CASRGSGSTDTQYF,TRBJ2-3,TRBV28,.,once
TGTGCCAGCAGTACTTCAGGGGCCGGGGCCAACGTCCTGACTTTC,CASSTSGAGANVLTF,TRBJ2-6,TRBV6-5,.,.
TGCGCCAGCAGCCCCTTAGCGGGAGGATCCTACGAGCAGTACTTC,CASSPLAGGSYEQYF,TRBJ2-7,TRBV5-1,TRBD2,.
TGTGCCAGCAGCCGTGAGACTAGTCCCCTCTACGAGCAGTACTTC,CASSRETSPLYEQYF,TRBJ2-7,TRBV11-1,.,.
TGTTCCAGCAGCTTCCCTCCAGGGGCGGCTTTCTTT,CSSSFPPGAAFF,TRBJ1-1,TRBV7-9,.,.
TGTGCCAGCAGCTTAGCGGCTGAGCAGTTCTTC,CASSLAAEQFF,TRBJ2-1,TRBV7-6,.,.
TGTGCCAGCAGTTTCATAAGGACTAGCGGGAGGGCCCCTCGTAGCAATGAGCAGTTCTTC,CASSFIRTSGRAPRSNEQFF,TRBJ2-1,TRBV27,TRBD2,.
TGTGCCGGACTCTCCCGCGGCCCTAATGAAAAACTGTTTTTT,CAGLSRGPNEKLFF,TRBJ1-4,TRBV30,.,.
TGTGCCAGCAGCTCCAAAACAGGGGCCGGTCAAGAGACCCAGTACTTC,CASSSKTGAGQETQYF,TRBJ2-5,TRBV7-3,TRBD1,.
TGTGCCAGTAGTATAGGGGAGTCGGTGGATACGCAGTATTTT,CASSIGESVDTQYF,TRBJ2-3,TRBV19,.,.
TGTGCCACCAAGCGGGAGGTAGCAGATACGCAGTATTTT,CATKREVADTQYF,TRBJ2-3,TRBV2,TRBD2,.
TGTGCCAGCAGTTTATCGAGTAGCGGAGGCTACGAGCAGTACTTC,CASSLSSSGGYEQYF,TRBJ2-7,TRBV27,.,.
TGTGCCAGCGCTCAGCGGTATGAGCAGTTCTTC,CASAQRYEQFF,TRBJ2-1,TRBV2,.,.
TGTGCCAGCAGCCGGGAACTAGCGGGTTCCTCCTACAATGAGCAGTTCTTC,CASSRELAGSSYNEQFF,TRBJ2-1,TRBV5-4,TRBD2,.
TGTGCCAGTAAGTGGGACTCAGAGTCTGCCTACGAGCAGTACTTC,CASKWDSESAYEQYF,TRBJ2-7,TRBV6-6,.,.